The 9 T cell receptor beta chains given below trace back to one sample, sequenced in a study of T cell repertoires in cytomegalovirus infection (dated by TCRdb to 2018 to 2020). These TCRs' antigens remain unknown. Instrument used: Illumina HiSeq 1500. TCRdb cleaned the public reads at Q25 with fastp, built clones with MiXCR and kept in-frame beta chains. Each CDR3 protein gets just one entry, which takes the most common genes and DNA from the rows behind it. The sample table contains more than 90,000 distinct CDR3 sequences; only one count was recorded for roughly a tenth of them. Of the sample, 31% falls within the top ten clones. The sample comprised PBMCs, sequenced either directly or after in vitro stimulation (not recorded which). The source of these receptors is a human donor in good health (CMV status not recorded). Some clones in this sample may be carry-over from other donors' samples.

This clonotype occurred a few times. J is TRBJ2-1 and V is TRBV7-6, with D unresolved. The CDR3 contains 13 residues. Trimming shortened V by 2 bases and J by 5 bases, and 7 bases separated the two germline ends. Germline V gene data show CDR1 as SGHVS and CDR2 as FNYEAQ. The CDR3 region has the DNA TGTGCCAGCAGCTTATATGTCAACAATGAGCAGTTCTTC. Translated, it gives CASSLYVNNEQFF.

Turning to this clonotype: One end of the junction fails to match germline, which may point to a read error. V and J are TRBV5-1 and TRBJ2-1, with TRBD2 identical over 7 bases. The CDR3 totals 13 residues. The germline V gene encodes CDR1 SGHRS and CDR2 YFSETQ. In DNA form, the CDR3 reads TGCGCCAGCAGCGACCAGGCGGGAGCGTCATTCGCCTTC. It yields the protein CASSDQAGASFAF. Full variable domain (outside the CDR3, taken from reference TRBV5-1 and TRBJ2-1): KAGVTQTPRYLIKTRGQQVTLSCSPISGHRSVSWYQQTPGQGLQFLFEYFSETQRNKGNFPGRFSGRQFSNSRSEMNVSTLELGDSALYLCASSDQAGASFAFGPGTRLTVL.

This clonotype was counted many times. The chain employs TRBV7-9 and TRBJ2-3; D might be TRBD1 or TRBD2, each matching 5 bases. CDR1 is SEHNR and CDR2 is FQNEAQ in the germline V gene (reference sequence). The length of the CDR3 is 14 residues. With 5 bases removed from V and 5 bases from J, the gap between germline ends came to 14 bases. The CDR3 spells CASSTGRGQDTQYF. The DNA for the CDR3 is TGTGCCAGCAGCACTGGACGGGGCCAAGATACGCAGTATTTT.

This clonotype was detected ten times or more. The chain uses TRBV7-2 and TRBJ1-1; D remains ambiguous. The CDR3 sequence is 14 residues long. From germline, CDR1 is SGHTA and CDR2 FQGNSA. V shed 2 bases and J shed 3 bases, with 10 bases lying between them. The CDR3 DNA sequence: TGTGCCAGCAGCTTAATAGAGGGATACACTGAAGCTTTCTTT. It specifies CASSLIEGYTEAFF.

This clonotype was seen repeatedly, ten times or more. CDR3 in DNA: TGTGCCAGCAGCTTAGCGGGATGGGGCAATCAGCCCCAGCATTTT. Translation gives CASSLAGWGNQPQHF. The chain joins TRBV7-2 to TRBJ1-5; no clear D gene. Germline V gene lookup returns CDR1 SGHTA and CDR2 FQGNSA. V lost 0 bases to trimming and J lost 2 bases, with 8 bases between them. The CDR3 spans 15 residues.

This clonotype has ten or more counts. The chain is built from TRBV7-2 and TRBJ1-5; TRBD1 is a possible D gene (6 bases). Deletions cut 3 bases from V and 5 bases from J, with 11 bases between. The V gene's germline CDR1 is SGHTA and CDR2 FQGNSA. There are 14 residues in the CDR3. As DNA, the CDR3 is TGTGCCAGCAGCTTTTCGCAGGGGTATCAGCCCCAGCATTTT. The encoded protein is CASSFSQGYQPQHF. Full variable domain (remainder filled in from reference TRBV7-2 and TRBJ1-5): GAGVSQSPSNKVTEKGKDVELRCDPISGHTALYWYRQSLGQGLEFLIYFQGNSAPDKSGLPSDRFSAERTGGSVSTLTIQRTQQEDSAVYLCASSFSQGYQPQHFGDGTRLSIL.

In its sample, this clonotype was seen many times. V is TRBV6-1 and J is TRBJ2-1; 12 bases fit TRBD2. The CDR3 consists of 15 residues. V dropped 6 bases and J dropped 7; count of bases not matched to a gene: 7. The germline gives CDR1 MNHNS, CDR2 SASEGT. As DNA, the CDR3 is TGTGCCAGCAGGCAACTAGCGGGAGGTAGGAATGAGCAGTTCTTC. Its translation is CASRQLAGGRNEQFF.

In its sample, this clonotype was seen many times. The V gene is TRBV6-5, the J gene TRBJ2-3; D unclear. V gave up 0 bases and J gave up 0 bases, with 7 bases separating them. The germline gives CDR1 MNHEY, CDR2 SVGAGI. This CDR3 contains 15 residues. The CDR3 DNA follows: TGTGCCAGCAGTTACTCACTTCTTAGCACAGATACGCAGTATTTT. Residues: CASSYSLLSTDTQYF.

The chain has TRBV4-1 and TRBJ1-4; D ambiguous. Trimming stripped 2 bases from V and 4 bases from J, with 11 bases between. Germline lookup yields CDR1 MGHRA and CDR2 YSYEKL. CDR3 length: 15 amino acids. The CDR3 DNA follows: TGCGCCAGCAGCCAAAGCGGTACGGGTAATGAAAAACTGTTTTTT. Translating gives CASSQSGTGNEKLFF.